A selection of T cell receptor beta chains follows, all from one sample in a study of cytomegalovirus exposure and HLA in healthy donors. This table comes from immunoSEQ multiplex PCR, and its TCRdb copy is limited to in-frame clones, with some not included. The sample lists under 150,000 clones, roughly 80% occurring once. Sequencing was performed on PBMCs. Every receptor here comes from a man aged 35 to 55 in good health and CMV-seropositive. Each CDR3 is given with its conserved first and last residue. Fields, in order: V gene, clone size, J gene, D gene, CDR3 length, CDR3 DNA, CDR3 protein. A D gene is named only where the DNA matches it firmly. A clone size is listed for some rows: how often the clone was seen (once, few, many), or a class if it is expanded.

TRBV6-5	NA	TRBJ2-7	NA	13	TGTGCCAGCAGTCCCGGACAGTCGTACGAGCAGTACTTC	CASSPGQSYEQYF
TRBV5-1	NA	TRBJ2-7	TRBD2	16	TGCGCCAGCAGCCGTTCTAGCGGGCATAGCTCCTACGAGCAGTACTTC	CASSRSSGHSSYEQYF
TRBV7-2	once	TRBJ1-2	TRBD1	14	TGTGCCAGCAGCCAACGACAGGGGGCCTATGGCTACACCTTC	CASSQRQGAYGYTF
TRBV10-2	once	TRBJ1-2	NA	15	TGCGCCAGCAGTGAGTCAAACGGGGGTGACTATGGCTACACCTTC	CASSESNGGDYGYTF
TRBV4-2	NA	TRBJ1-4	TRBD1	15	TGTGCCAGCAGCCGGGTAACAGGGGGAGTAGAAAAACTGTTTTTT	CASSRVTGGVEKLFF
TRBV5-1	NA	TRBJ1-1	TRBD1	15	TGCGCCAGCAGCCCTGGTGACAGGGGCGGCACTGAAGCTTTCTTT	CASSPGDRGGTEAFF
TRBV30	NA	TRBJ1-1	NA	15	TGTGCCTGGAGGGGGGGAAAGGCTCGGGACACTGAAGCTTTCTTT	CAWRGGKARDTEAFF
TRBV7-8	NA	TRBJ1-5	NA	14	TGTGCCAGCAGCTTAGTGTCGGGGGTTCAGCCCCAGCATTTT	CASSLVSGVQPQHF
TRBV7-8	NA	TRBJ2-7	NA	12	TGTGCCAGCAGCACACAGGACTACGAGCAGTACTTC	CASSTQDYEQYF
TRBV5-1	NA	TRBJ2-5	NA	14	TGCGCCAGCAGCTTGGTTCCGGGTCCAGAGACCCAGTACTTC	CASSLVPGPETQYF